This T cell receptor beta chain was sequenced during a study of CD8 T cells in ankylosing spondylitis (dated by TCRdb to the late 2010s). Describing the broader study: To find TCR variants linked to disease, the study profiled T cell receptor beta repertoires in ankylosing spondylitis patients and healthy donors. Peripheral blood was sampled, and synovial fluid was also collected from ankylosing spondylitis patients. The whole study cohort included some 100 healthy donors and roughly 24 ankylosing spondylitis patients.

Counted from cysteine to phenylalanine, this CDR3 has 14 amino acids. The DNA shown is the 42-base CDR3, in frame from base 1. V is trimmed back by 7 bases and J by 6 bases, and the junction contains 13 bases that no gene match accounts for. The CDR1 and CDR2 encoded by the germline V gene (reference sequence) are DFQATT and SNEGSKA. Data came from an Illumina HiSeq 2500. TCR beta libraries were prepared by quantitative 5'-RACE with molecular barcodes. The authors' pipeline ran thus. A new computational method, built on a probabilistic model of VDJ rearrangement, was used to identify disease-linked TCR variants. TCRdb trimmed the raw reads at Q25, called clones with MiXCR and kept productive beta chains. A single entry per CDR3 protein holds the most common genes and DNA from its merged rows. Clone size and V and J calls follow TCRdb, not the original study. Here the sample has 200,000 to 300,000 distinct CDR3 sequences; 20% to 30% occur a single time. The leading ten clones occupy 0.5% to 0.65% of the sample.

Broad study findings and their caveats: A TCR beta motif of about 8 highly homologous amino acid variants appeared characteristic of blood from ankylosing spondylitis patients. Significant enrichment of the disease-linked clones was reported in matched synovial fluid samples from ankylosing spondylitis patients. Some TCR beta motif variants had previously been reported in synovial fluid and blood of reactive arthritis patients, which suggested common disease-initiation mechanisms. A CD8+ phenotype was shown by the disease-linked clones, which were found at relatively low frequencies in peripheral blood.

This clonotype was observed a few times. This receptor's antigen is unknown. Base qualities are not recorded, but no much larger clone differs from it by a single base. Recombination linked TRBV20-1 to TRBJ2-7, with TRBD1 identical over 9 junction bases. This receptor was identified in a male donor with ankylosing spondylitis or in good health (not recorded which). Sequences were obtained from blood, either unsorted or a sorted T cell fraction (not recorded which). CDR3 sequence: CSVTPGQGASEQYF. At the DNA level, the sequence is TGCAGTGTTACTCCGGGACAGGGAGCTAGCGAGCAGTACTTC.